This T cell receptor (beta chain) is from a study of blood T cell repertoires in COVID-19. With 3 bases removed from V and 2 bases from J, the gap between germline ends came to 19 bases. The CDR3 sequence is 17 residues long. Germline V gene lookup returns CDR1 SGHKS and CDR2 YYEKEE (reference sequence). This table comes from immunoSEQ multiplex PCR, and its TCRdb copy is limited to in-frame clones, with some not included. This table holds about 110,000 clones, approximately 87% found once. The chain links TRBV5-5 to TRBJ2-3; tentatively, D is TRBD1 (6 bases). Sequencing used peripheral blood. The sequence was collected from a woman aged 50 to 60 with acute or convalescent COVID-19. DNA for the CDR3: TGTGCCAGCAGCTGGGGAATTGGGGGCTCATACACAGATACGCAGTATTTT. Protein: CASSWGIGGSYTDTQYF.